A single sample gave rise to the 10 T cell receptor beta chains below, sequenced in a study of blood T cell repertoires in COVID-19. Clones were read by immunoSEQ multiplex PCR, and TCRdb kept only the in-frame ones, dropping some. The sample carries 100,000 to 140,000 clones, around 90% recorded once. Sequenced input: peripheral blood. The receptors originated from a woman in her 30s with acute or convalescent COVID-19.

The chain combines TRBV27 with TRBJ2-6; D ambiguous. Germline V CDR1 and CDR2: MNHEY, SMNVEV (reference sequence). This CDR3 region has 13 residues. Trimming took 7 bases from V and 2 from J, leaving 6 bases between them. CDR3 region: CASKYPGANVLTF. CDR3 nucleotides: TGTGCCAGCAAATATCCTGGGGCCAACGTCCTGACTTTC.

This chain links TRBV5-5 with TRBJ2-7, with D tentatively TRBD2 (6 bases). CDR3 length equals 16 residues. Germline CDR1 reads SGHKS; CDR2 reads YYEKEE (reference sequence). The V gene lost 0 bases and the J gene lost 3 bases, with 16 bases spanning the gap. This CDR3 reads CASSLAASVHSYEQYF. The CDR3 DNA follows: TGTGCCAGCAGCTTGGCTGCTAGCGTCCACAGCTACGAGCAGTACTTC.

The V and J genes are TRBV28 and TRBJ2-7; no clear D gene. Germline lookup yields CDR1 MDHEN and CDR2 SYDVKM. This CDR3 contains 10 residues. The V and J ends lost 5 bases and 7 bases respectively, with 6 bases between them. CDR3 nucleotides: TGTGCCAGCAGTCATACAGAGCAGTACTTC. Translation gives CASSHTEQYF.

This clone was counted once. J is TRBJ1-1 and V is TRBV5-1, with 12 bases identical to TRBD1. Looked up from germline, CDR1 is SGHRS and CDR2 is YFSETQ. The CDR3 spans 15 residues. V lost 3 bases, J lost 5 bases, and 5 bases stayed unmatched. The CDR3 protein is CASSWGQGARTEAFF. The CDR3 DNA sequence: TGCGCCAGCAGCTGGGGACAGGGGGCGCGAACTGAAGCTTTCTTT.

V is TRBV5-6 and J is TRBJ1-1; 9 nucleotides line up with TRBD1. Germline V gene lookup returns CDR1 SGHDT and CDR2 YYEEEE. J lost 10 bases, V lost 4 bases, and 14 bases had no gene match. The CDR3 totals 15 residues. As DNA, the CDR3 is TGTGCCAGCAGCCCTAGGACAGGGGTAAACCTTTCAGCTTTCTTT. This sequence encodes CASSPRTGVNLSAFF.

This clone was counted a single time. This chain joins TRBV6-1 and TRBJ1-1, with TRBD1 identical over 7 bases. CDR3 length: 16 residues. The V and J ends lost 2 bases and 1 base, in that order; junction bases with no gene match: 7. The germline gives CDR1 MNHNS, CDR2 SASEGT. CDR3 protein: CASSERLGGTNTEAFF. The CDR3 DNA reads TGTGCCAGCAGTGAACGATTAGGGGGCACGAACACTGAAGCTTTCTTT.

The J gene is TRBJ1-1, the V gene TRBV6-5; no clear D gene. There are 14 residues in the CDR3. Between the trimmed V and J ends, which lost 5 bases and 0 bases, there was a span of 10 bases. In germline, CDR1 is MNHEY, CDR2 SVGAGI. The CDR3 loop is CASSRSRVNTEAFF. DNA of the CDR3: TGTGCCAGCAGTCGCTCGAGGGTGAACACTGAAGCTTTCTTT.

The chain combines TRBV27 with TRBJ1-6; a weak D match, TRBD1 (6 bases). The germline V gene has CDR1 MNHEY and CDR2 SMNVEV (reference sequence). The CDR3 contains 16 residues. Deletions cut 5 bases from V and 4 bases from J, with 15 bases between. The CDR3 DNA is TGTGCCAGCAGTCCCCAGACAGGAGTTTATAATTCACCCCTCCACTTT. Its protein product is CASSPQTGVYNSPLHF.

J is TRBJ1-1 and V is TRBV27; D is ambiguous. The CDR3 is made up of 15 amino acids. CDR1 and CDR2 from the germline V gene are MNHEY and SMNVEV (reference sequence). Trimming removed 1 base at V and 6 bases at J, with 15 bases between. CDR3 loop: CASSLLAAGRAEAFF. The CDR3 DNA reads TGTGCCAGCAGTTTATTAGCGGCGGGAAGGGCTGAAGCTTTCTTT.

The J gene is TRBJ1-6, the V gene TRBV10-3; 8 nucleotides match TRBD1. CDR1 and CDR2 from the germline V gene are ENHRY and SYGVKD. The V and J ends lost 7 bases and 9 bases, in that order; junction bases with no gene match: 5. The CDR3 is 13 amino acids. The CDR3 spells CAINGDRTSPLHF. CDR3 nucleotide sequence: TGTGCCATCAACGGGGACAGGACTTCACCCCTCCACTTT.